This T cell receptor beta chain derives from a study of T cells in Graves' hyperthyroidism and ophthalmopathy. General observations from the study: In simple terms, a model built on 13 V-J features told ophthalmopathy apart from stable hyperthyroidism. Most thyroid clonotypes with frequency above 0.001 were detected in blood. Ophthalmopathy, as predicted by the model, came a median 6.5 months after the prediction.

Researchers amplified the TCR beta CDR3 regions from RNA transcripts. An initial round of RT-PCR targeting the TCR CDR3 relied on the HTBI primer set. From the multiplex PCR reads, TCRdb called clonotypes with MiXCR, one entry per CDR3 protein. The sample records around 620,000 distinct CDR3 sequences, 46% being singletons. The V end was cut by 8 bases, the J end by 0 bases, with 10 bases between. The CDR3 has 13 amino acids. CDR1 and CDR2 from the germline V gene are SEHNR and FQNEAQ (reference sequence). This clonotype was counted many times. Its antigen is undetermined. Uncontrolled infection, other autoimmune disease, pregnancy and lactation each barred patients from inclusion.

The receptor's source is an adult woman with Graves' disease, either hyperthyroidism or ophthalmopathy (not recorded which). Sequencing used peripheral blood or thyroid tissue (not recorded which). This chain links TRBV7-9 with TRBJ1-2; TRBD1 might be the D (5 bases). The DNA for the CDR3 is TGTGCCAGCCTCCGAGGGGCTAACTATGGCTACACCTTC. Protein: CASLRGANYGYTF.